Below are 31 T cell receptor beta chains sequenced from a single sample in a study of blood T cell repertoires in COVID-19. Assay used: immunoSEQ multiplex PCR; TCRdb lists only in-frame clones, some missing. The repertoire consists of about 280,000 clones, with nearly 90% occurring once and the leading ten covering roughly 11%. Sequencing input: peripheral blood. The source of these receptors is a woman in her thirties with COVID-19, enrolled during active disease.

The V and J genes are TRBV7-6 and TRBJ1-1, with 8 bases matching TRBD1. Germline CDR1 SGHVS, CDR2 FNYEAQ. This CDR3 is built from 13 residues. With 6 bases clipped from V and 3 bases from J, the junction kept 3 bases outside the gene matches. The CDR3 DNA reads TGTGCCAGCAGTCAGGGGGCGTACACTGAAGCTTTCTTT. This sequence encodes CASSQGAYTEAFF. Together with reference TRBV7-6 and TRBJ1-1, the CDR3 gives the full variable domain: GAGVSQSPRYKVTKRGQDVALRCDPISGHVSLYWYRQALGQGPEFLTYFNYEAQQDKSGLPNDRFSAERPEGSISTLTIQRTEQRDSAMYRCASSQGAYTEAFFGQGTRLTVV.

The CDR3 DNA is TGTGCCAGCAGCTTCGGTCCCCCCGGGGAGCTGTTTTTT. The encoded protein is CASSFGPPGELFF. The V gene is TRBV7-9, the J gene TRBJ2-2, with unresolved D. V was clipped by 3 bases and J by 6 bases, with 8 bases between them. The CDR3 has 13 amino acids. Looked up from germline, CDR1 is SEHNR and CDR2 is FQNEAQ (reference sequence). Drawing the rest from reference TRBV7-9 and TRBJ2-2, the complete variable domain is DTGVSQNPRHKITKRGQNVTFRCDPISEHNRLYWYRQTLGQGPEFLTYFQNEAQLEKSRLLSDRFSAERPKGSFSTLEIQRTEQGDSAMYLCASSFGPPGELFFGEGSRLTVL.

The CDR3 sequence is CASSSFYTDTQYF. CDR3 in DNA: TGTGCCAGCAGCTCTTTTTACACAGATACGCAGTATTTT. The V gene is TRBV7-9, the J gene TRBJ2-3; D is unclear. CDR1 and CDR2 (germline): SEHNR, FQNEAQ (reference sequence). CDR3 length: 13 amino acids. The V and J ends lost 4 bases and 2 bases respectively, with 7 bases between them. The variable domain in full, completed from reference TRBV7-9 and TRBJ2-3, reads DTGVSQNPRHKITKRGQNVTFRCDPISEHNRLYWYRQTLGQGPEFLTYFQNEAQLEKSRLLSDRFSAERPKGSFSTLEIQRTEQGDSAMYLCASSSFYTDTQYFGPGTRLTVL.

This clone has a handful of counts. The CDR3 protein is CASSMLRTANYGYTF. CDR3 sequence (DNA): TGTGCCAGTAGTATGTTGAGGACAGCCAACTATGGCTACACCTTC. The rearrangement joins TRBV19 to TRBJ1-2; D is possibly TRBD1 (6 bases). The CDR3 has 15 amino acids. Trimming took 3 bases from V and 2 from J, leaving 13 bases between them. Germline CDR1 is LNHDA and CDR2 is SQIVND (reference sequence).

The V call is TRBV4-2, the J call TRBJ2-3, with 7 positions matching TRBD2. CDR3 length equals 13 residues. CDR1 is LGHNA, CDR2 YNFKEQ, per germline. J lost 1 base, V lost 5 bases, and 0 bases had no gene match. CDR3 in amino acids: CASSSGGTDTQYF. The CDR3 DNA sequence: TGTGCCAGCAGCAGCGGGGGCACAGATACGCAGTATTTT.

The table lists this clone with a few counts. The rearrangement joins TRBV6-5 to TRBJ2-7; possible D gene TRBD1, 8 bases. The CDR3 is made up of 13 amino acids. Looked up from germline, CDR1 is MNHEY and CDR2 is SVGAGI. The V and J ends lost 8 bases and 6 bases respectively, with 17 bases between them. CDR3 nucleotides: TGTGCCAGCGGGGGGGGACAGGCTGCCGAGCAGTACTTC. Protein: CASGGGQAAEQYF.

This clone was recorded a few times. V gene TRBV21-1 combines with J gene TRBJ1-2; the D call of TRBD1 is as the table states it, not checked on the DNA. TRBV21-1 counts as a pseudogene. The CDR3 has 18 amino acids. The CDR3 DNA is TGTGCCAGCACCAAATTGAGGCGGGTGACAGGGAATACTTATGGCTACACCTTC. Translation: CASTKLRRVTGNTYGYTF.

In DNA, the CDR3 is TGTGCCAGCTCCCCTACGGCGGGCAGCTTCAATGAGCAGTTCTTC. It encodes CASSPTAGSFNEQFF. The chain combines TRBV18 with TRBJ2-1; D perhaps matches TRBD2 (5 bases). Germline lookup yields CDR1 KGHSH and CDR2 LQKENI. Between the trimmed V and J ends, which lost 6 bases and 6 bases, there was a span of 18 bases. CDR3 length equals 15 residues.

The chain employs TRBV11-2 and TRBJ2-2; TRBD2 matches at 11 bases. The CDR3 is 14 residues long. The ends lost 5 bases at V and 7 bases at J; junction bases unmatched: 3. Germline V gene lookup returns CDR1 SGHAT and CDR2 FQNNGV. Here the CDR3 DNA reads TGTGCCAGCAGCCCCGGACTAGCGGGCGGGGAGCTGTTTTTT. This encodes CASSPGLAGGELFF.

The chain carries TRBV7-9 and TRBJ1-1, with D possibly TRBD1 on 6 matching bases. The germline gives CDR1 SEHNR, CDR2 FQNEAQ (reference sequence). The germline V and J ends were trimmed by 7 bases and 10 bases, with 22 bases remaining between them. This CDR3 contains 14 residues. The CDR3 DNA sequence: TGTGCCAGCACCATCACCGAGGGGGGGCGCGGAGCTTTCTTT. Protein sequence: CASTITEGGRGAFF.

J is TRBJ1-1 and V is TRBV19; D is unresolved. The CDR3 is 15 residues long. Germline V gene lookup returns CDR1 LNHDA and CDR2 SQIVND (reference sequence). V lost 7 bases, J lost 1 base, and 16 bases lay in between. The CDR3 sequence: CASKMGGWENTEAFF. CDR3 coding DNA: TGTGCCAGTAAGATGGGAGGATGGGAGAACACTGAAGCTTTCTTT.

The sample holds a few counts of this clone. V gene TRBV3-1 (or the pseudogene TRBV3-2) combines with J gene TRBJ2-2; tentatively, D is TRBD2 (7 bases). Between the trimmed V and J ends, which lost 6 bases and 9 bases, there was a span of 20 bases. Looked up from germline, CDR1 is LGHDT and CDR2 is YNNKEL (reference sequence). This CDR3 contains 15 residues. The CDR3 protein is CASRDGGGSPRELFF. The CDR3 region has the DNA TGTGCCAGCAGAGATGGGGGGGGCTCCCCTAGGGAGCTGTTTTTT.

This clone was counted a single time. This rearrangement joins TRBV29-1 to TRBJ1-2; TRBD1 agrees at 9 bases. V gave up 5 bases and J gave up 0 bases; unmatched junction bases: 4. CDR1 and CDR2 from the germline V gene are SQVTM and ANQGSEA. The CDR3 sequence is 14 residues long. The CDR3 region is CSVRTGESNYGYTF. The CDR3 region has the DNA TGCAGCGTTCGGACAGGGGAGTCTAACTATGGCTACACCTTC. The variable domain in full, completed from reference TRBV29-1 and TRBJ1-2, reads SAVISQKPSRDICQRGTSLTIQCQVDSQVTMMFWYRQQPGQSLTLIATANQGSEATYESGFVIDKFPISRPNLTFSTLTVSNMSPEDSSIYLCSVRTGESNYGYTFGSGTRLTVV.

The chain carries TRBV5-6 and TRBJ2-2; 7 positions match TRBD1. The CDR3 has 17 amino acids. J gave up 2 bases and V 3 bases, and 10 bases lay outside the gene matches. Germline CDR1 SGHDT, CDR2 YYEEEE. CDR3 in DNA: TGTGCCAGCAGCTGGCAAGGGGGACAGCTAAACACCGGGGAGCTGTTTTTT. It specifies CASSWQGGQLNTGELFF.

V gene TRBV10-2 combines with J gene TRBJ2-7, with a tentative D call TRBD1 (5 bases). Trimming pared 3 bases from V and 8 bases from J, leaving 8 bases between. Germline V gene sequence: CDR1 WSHSY, CDR2 SAAADI. The CDR3 totals 11 residues. The CDR3 sequence: CASSDRDQQYF. The CDR3 nucleotides are TGCGCCAGCAGTGACAGGGATCAGCAGTACTTC.

This chain joins TRBV19 and TRBJ1-1, with D hard to call. The CDR3 is made up of 12 amino acids. V gave up 2 bases and J gave up 8 bases, with 9 bases separating them. Germline CDR1 reads LNHDA; CDR2 reads SQIVND (reference sequence). The chain's CDR3 is CASSISGREAFF. The CDR3 DNA reads TGTGCCAGTAGTATATCCGGCAGGGAAGCTTTCTTT.

The genes are TRBV2 and TRBJ2-7, with a tentative D call TRBD1 (6 bases). The CDR3 is 14 residues long. Germline V gives CDR1 SNHLY, CDR2 FYNNEI. Between the trimmed V and J ends, which lost 10 bases and 5 bases, there was a span of 21 bases. The CDR3 reads CAIRRGQGLHEQYF. In nucleotides, the CDR3 is TGTGCCATCCGACGCGGGCAGGGGTTACACGAGCAGTACTTC.

The rearrangement uses TRBV3-1 (or the pseudogene TRBV3-2) and TRBJ1-6; TRBD1 matches at 9 bases. V gave up 2 bases and J gave up 10 bases; unmatched junction bases: 12. Germline V CDR1 and CDR2: LGHDT, YNNKEL (reference sequence). This CDR3 region has 17 residues. The CDR3 spells CASSQPIGQGYNSPLHF. In nucleotides, the CDR3 is TGTGCCAGCAGCCAACCGATTGGACAGGGGTACAACTCACCCCTCCACTTT.

The V gene is TRBV18, the J gene TRBJ1-1, with a tentative D call TRBD1 (5 bases). This CDR3 is built from 14 residues. V lost 8 bases, J lost 1 base, and 14 bases lay in between. CDR1 is KGHSH, CDR2 LQKENI, per germline. CDR3 in amino acids: CASLPSQGNTEAFF. The CDR3 nucleotides read TGTGCCAGCCTGCCCTCCCAGGGGAACACTGAAGCTTTCTTT.

The CDR3: CASSDKSGGRGNIQYF. CDR3 sequence (DNA): TGTGCCAGCAGTGACAAATCCGGAGGGCGCGGGAACATTCAGTACTTC. This chain uses TRBV6-1 with TRBJ2-4; maybe TRBD2 (6 bases). This CDR3 has 16 amino acids. The V gene's germline CDR1 is MNHNS and CDR2 SASEGT. V was clipped by 3 bases and J by 7 bases, with 19 bases between them.

The V call is TRBV27, the J call TRBJ1-1; D unclear. V was cut by 0 bases and J by 1 base, with 9 bases left in between. CDR3 length: 15 amino acids. Germline V gives CDR1 MNHEY, CDR2 SMNVEV (reference sequence). The CDR3 region has the DNA TGTGCCAGCAGTTTATCCCCAGGAAAGAACACTGAAGCTTTCTTT. It codes for CASSLSPGKNTEAFF.

The chain recombines TRBV15 with TRBJ2-2; 8 bases fit TRBD1. V gave up 0 bases and J gave up 4 bases; unmatched junction bases: 4. CDR1 LNHNV and CDR2 YYDKDF come from the germline V gene (reference sequence). The CDR3 runs 16 residues. CDR3 bases: TGTGCCACCAGCAGAGAGACAGGGGACACCACCGGGGAGCTGTTTTTT. Protein sequence: CATSRETGDTTGELFF. The whole variable domain, filled in from reference TRBV15 and TRBJ2-2, reads DAMVIQNPRYQVTQFGKPVTLSCSQTLNHNVMYWYQQKSSQAPKLLFHYYDKDFNNEADTPDNFQSRRPNTSFCFLDIRSPGLGDTAMYLCATSRETGDTTGELFFGEGSRLTVL.

The sample holds a few counts of this clone. The chain carries TRBV25-1 and TRBJ1-3, with D possibly matching TRBD1 (5 bases). CDR1 MGHDK and CDR2 SYGVNS come from the germline V gene. The V gene lost 6 bases and the J gene lost 2 bases, with 11 bases spanning the gap. The CDR3 has 14 amino acids. CDR3 protein: CASRGEEAGNTIYF. The CDR3 DNA is TGTGCCAGCAGAGGGGAGGAGGCTGGAAACACCATATATTTT. Combining the CDR3 with reference TRBV25-1 and TRBJ1-3 gives the whole variable domain EADIYQTPRYLVIGTGKKITLECSQTMGHDKMYWYQQDPGMELHLIHYSYGVNSTEKGDLSSESTVSRIRTEHFPLTLESARPSHTSQYLCASRGEEAGNTIYFGEGSWLTVV.

This clone was seen a handful of times. The chain couples TRBV5-1 to TRBJ1-2; 8 positions agree with TRBD1. CDR3 length: 16 residues. V lost 3 bases to trimming and J lost 1 base; unmatched junction nucleotides: 8. Germline lookup yields CDR1 SGHRS and CDR2 YFSETQ. The CDR3 nucleotides are TGCGCCAGCAGCTCTAACCAGGGGGCTAGTAACTATGGCTACACCTTC. Its translation is CASSSNQGASNYGYTF.

V is TRBV3-1 (or the pseudogene TRBV3-2) and J is TRBJ2-1; TRBD2 matches 7 bases. Germline V lookup: CDR1 LGHDT, CDR2 YNNKEL (reference sequence). V lost 4 bases and J lost 5; bases outside the gene matches: 8. This CDR3 is built from 15 residues. Here the CDR3 reads CASSPLSGAHNEQFF. The CDR3 DNA reads as TGTGCCAGCAGCCCTCTCAGCGGGGCCCACAATGAGCAGTTCTTC.

This chain uses TRBV28 with TRBJ1-1; D may be TRBD1 (5 bases). Germline CDR1 is MDHEN and CDR2 is SYDVKM. This CDR3 comprises 14 residues. The V gene lost 2 bases and the J gene lost 5 bases, with 12 bases spanning the gap. In nucleotides, the CDR3 is TGTGCCAGCAGTTTAAGGCGGGGGGGAACTGAAGCTTTCTTT. Its protein product is CASSLRRGGTEAFF.

This clone was counted once. Germline is not matched at one junction end, which may reflect a read error. The J gene is TRBJ1-2, the V gene TRBV5-1; a weak D match, TRBD1 (5 bases). Germline assignment: CDR1 SGHRS and CDR2 YFSETQ. The CDR3 has 16 residues. CDR3 DNA: TGCGCCAGCACCTTGGGCGACGGCGGGGCCCTATACGGCTACACCTTC. It codes for CASTLGDGGALYGYTF.

CDR3 sequence (DNA): TGTGCCAGCAGCCCTCCTAGGGGGAACACTGAAGCTTTCTTT. It encodes CASSPPRGNTEAFF. The chain couples TRBV11-2 to TRBJ1-1; TRBD1 might be the D (5 bases). The CDR3 runs to 14 residues. Germline V gives CDR1 SGHAT, CDR2 FQNNGV. The ends were cut back, 5 bases at V and 1 base at J, with 11 bases in the middle. The entire variable domain, with the rest obtained from reference TRBV11-2 and TRBJ1-1, is as follows: EAGVAQSPRYKIIEKRQSVAFWCNPISGHATLYWYQQILGQGPKLLIQFQNNGVVDDSQLPKDRFSAERLKGVDSTLKIQPAKLEDSAVYLCASSPPRGNTEAFFGQGTRLTVV.

The rearrangement joins TRBV7-5 to TRBJ2-3; the tabulated D call, TRBD1, remains unverified against the DNA. TRBV7-5 has pseudogene status. The CDR3 has 17 residues. DNA for the CDR3: TGTGTCAGAAGCTTACGGTCGGACAAGGTATACAGATATACGCAGTATTTT. Amino acid sequence: CVRSLRSDKVYRYTQYF.

CDR3 DNA: TGTGCCAGCAGCTCTATGACAGGATACTCTGGAAACACCATATATTTT. It specifies CASSSMTGYSGNTIYF. The chain employs TRBV9 and TRBJ1-3; possible D gene TRBD1, 6 bases. Germline-derived CDR1 and CDR2 are SGDLS and YYNGEE. The CDR3 consists of 16 residues. V lost 4 bases and J 0 bases, leaving 14 bases between the germline ends.

About this clone: A much bigger clone sits one base away, suggesting this may be a read error. The chain employs TRBV6-6 and TRBJ1-1; D is possibly TRBD1 (6 bases). The length of the CDR3 is 14 residues. Trimming stripped 6 bases from V and 0 bases from J, with 11 bases between. Germline V gene sequence: CDR1 MNHNY, CDR2 SVGAGI (reference sequence). This CDR3 reads CASRWTEMNTEAFF. CDR3 nucleotides: TGTGCCAGCAGGTGGACAGAGATGAACACTGAAGCTTTCTTT.